The 13 T cell receptor beta chains given below trace back to one sample, sequenced in a study of vaccination effects on CD4 cells after COVID-19. These receptors are not linked to any known antigen. The authors isolated CD4+ T cells after about 10 days of culture. Participants got two doses of BNT162b2 or mRNA-1273 vaccine. Method: immunoSEQ multiplex PCR; TCRdb's copy keeps in-frame clones and lacks some. The table records roughly 40,000 clones, about two thirds of them present only once. Material: CD4+ T cells from PBMCs cultured without peptide, obtained after COVID-19 vaccination. The receptors stem from a human donor who received a COVID-19 vaccine.

This chain links TRBV29-1 with TRBJ2-7, with no clear D. The CDR3 extends over 12 amino acids. Germline V CDR1 and CDR2: SQVTM, ANQGSEA. The ends were cut back, 6 bases at V and 4 bases at J, with 13 bases in the middle. Here the CDR3 reads CSVRTLGYEQYF. Here the CDR3 DNA reads TGCAGCGTAAGAACACTGGGATACGAGCAGTACTTC.

V is TRBV19 and J is TRBJ2-5; 8 positions match TRBD2. The CDR3 totals 15 residues. CDR1 and CDR2 from the germline V gene are LNHDA and SQIVND (reference sequence). After removal of 4 bases from V and 4 bases from J, the junction contained 8 bases not matched to a gene. The CDR3 loop is CASSTGTRRTETQYF. The CDR3, as DNA: TGTGCCAGTAGTACAGGGACTAGAAGGACAGAGACCCAGTACTTC.

This chain links TRBV6-1 with TRBJ1-3; TRBD1 is a possible D gene (6 bases). This CDR3 has 16 residues. Trimming took off 1 base at V and 1 base at J, with 11 bases between the two ends. CDR1 is MNHNS and CDR2 is SASEGT in the germline V gene. The CDR3 DNA follows: TGTGCCAGCAGTGAAGTTCGGACAGCTTCTGGAAACACCATATATTTT. It yields the protein CASSEVRTASGNTIYF.

The chain uses TRBV27 and TRBJ2-3, with D possibly being TRBD2 (6 bases). The germline V gene encodes CDR1 MNHEY and CDR2 SMNVEV (reference sequence). This CDR3 has 16 residues. The V and J ends lost 6 bases and 0 bases respectively, with 16 bases between them. The CDR3 spells CASSSQLRGSTDTQYF. CDR3 in DNA: TGTGCCAGCAGCTCACAATTGCGGGGTAGCACAGATACGCAGTATTTT.

The DNA for the CDR3 is TGTGCCAGTGTGGACAGGGAAAGAAGGAGTGGGGCCAACGTCCTGACTTTC. Its translation is CASVDRERRSGANVLTF. This chain uses TRBV19 with TRBJ2-6, with 8 positions matching TRBD1. The trim removed 8 bases at V and 3 bases at J, leaving 12 bases unmatched. The CDR3 is made up of 17 amino acids. Germline V gene data show CDR1 as LNHDA and CDR2 as SQIVND (reference sequence).

The chain joins TRBV27 to TRBJ2-7; D unresolved. CDR3 length: 15 amino acids. V lost 7 bases, J lost 2 bases, and 18 bases lay in between. CDR1 is MNHEY, CDR2 SMNVEV, per germline (reference sequence). CDR3 sequence reads: CASTRDNLAPYEQYF. In DNA form, the CDR3 reads TGTGCCAGCACCCGAGACAACCTGGCCCCCTACGAGCAGTACTTC.

The chain recombines TRBV7-9 with TRBJ1-1; no firm D call. Germline CDR1 SEHNR, CDR2 FQNEAQ (reference sequence). CDR3 size: 15 residues. The germline V and J ends were trimmed by 5 bases and 5 bases, with 18 bases remaining between them. The CDR3 DNA reads TGTGCCAGCAGCCCAAAACTGAGGGTCGGGACTGAAGCTTTCTTT. The encoded protein is CASSPKLRVGTEAFF.

This chain joins TRBV3-1 (or the pseudogene TRBV3-2) and TRBJ1-6; TRBD1 matches 8 bases. The CDR3 has 14 residues. Germline V CDR1 and CDR2: LGHDT, YNNKEL (reference sequence). After removal of 5 bases from V and 10 bases from J, the junction contained 7 bases not matched to a gene. The CDR3 region has the DNA TGTGCCAGCAGCACTCAAACAGGGGGATCACCCCTCCACTTT. It codes for CASSTQTGGSPLHF.

J is TRBJ1-1 and V is TRBV19, with D tentatively TRBD1 (6 bases). Germline V gene lookup returns CDR1 LNHDA and CDR2 SQIVND (reference sequence). Trimming shortened V by 5 bases and J by 1 base, and 11 bases separated the two germline ends. The CDR3 is made up of 14 amino acids. The CDR3 sequence is CASSHRVKNTEAFF. CDR3 bases: TGTGCCAGTAGTCACAGGGTAAAGAACACTGAAGCTTTCTTT.

The rearrangement uses TRBV20-1 and TRBJ2-5, with D uncertain. Germline loops: CDR1 DFQATT, CDR2 SNEGSKA (reference sequence). This CDR3 is 11 amino acids long. The V gene lost 6 bases and the J gene lost 3 bases, with 8 bases spanning the gap. CDR3 nucleotide sequence: TGCAGTGCAGAGTCCAAAGAGACCCAGTACTTC. It yields the protein CSAESKETQYF.

The gene calls are TRBV19 and TRBJ2-5; D is uncertain. CDR3 size: 10 residues. V lost 10 bases and J 4 bases, leaving 7 bases between the germline ends. Germline loops: CDR1 LNHDA, CDR2 SQIVND (reference sequence). The CDR3 spells CATYGETQYF. CDR3 nucleotide sequence: TGTGCCACCTATGGAGAGACCCAGTACTTC.

V gene TRBV5-1 combines with J gene TRBJ2-2; perhaps D is TRBD1 or TRBD2 (6 bases each). Germline lookup yields CDR1 SGHRS and CDR2 YFSETQ. This CDR3 spans 15 amino acids. V was pared by 0 bases and J by 7 bases, with 13 bases between. The CDR3 nucleotides are TGCGCCAGCAGCTTGGATTCGGGGGCCGGCGGGGAGCTGTTTTTT. The encoded protein is CASSLDSGAGGELFF.

The chain recombines TRBV2 with TRBJ2-1, with 7 bases aligning to TRBD2. Germline V gene lookup returns CDR1 SNHLY and CDR2 FYNNEI. Trimming cost V 2 bases and J 7 bases; bases outside gene matches: 14. The CDR3 has 17 amino acids. The CDR3 is CASSEINWEGMGNEQFF. The CDR3 DNA sequence: TGTGCCAGCAGTGAAATCAATTGGGAGGGGATGGGGAATGAGCAGTTCTTC. Based on the CDR3 plus reference TRBV2 and TRBJ2-1, the full variable domain is EPEVTQTPSHQVTQMGQEVILRCVPISNHLYFYWYRQILGQKVEFLVSFYNNEISEKSEIFDDQFSVERPDGSNFTLKIRSTKLEDSAMYFCASSEINWEGMGNEQFFGPGTRLTVL.